A single sample gave rise to the 26 T cell receptor beta chains below, sequenced in a study of vaccination and CD4 T cells after COVID-19. Treatment reported: roughly nine-day PBMC culture with coronavirus spike peptide pools or control peptides (ViraFEST assay). These receptors have no known antigen. Oncomine TCR Beta short-read sequencing was applied to DNA from cultured CD4+ T cells. TCRdb reanalysed the PCR reads using MiXCR and keeps one entry per CDR3 protein. The data contain some 19,000 distinct CDR3 sequences, 45% to 50% of them seen just once; the ten biggest clones take up 3% to 4%. Sequencing was performed on CD4+ T cells from blood, cultured in vitro. These receptors were obtained from a human donor who had recovered from COVID-19.

The chain uses TRBV30 and TRBJ2-2; D possibly matches TRBD1 or TRBD2 (5 bases each). With 3 bases removed from V and 5 bases from J, the gap between germline ends came to 10 bases. This CDR3 spans 13 amino acids. Per the germline V gene, CDR1 is GTSNPN and CDR2 is SVGIG (reference sequence). The DNA for the CDR3 is TGTGCCTGGAGACGGGACGTGACCGGGGAGCTGTTTTTT. It specifies CAWRRDVTGELFF. Full variable domain (outside the CDR3, taken from reference TRBV30 and TRBJ2-2): SQTIHQWPATLVQPVGSPLSLECTVEGTSNPNLYWYRQAAGRGLQLLFYSVGIGQISSEVPQNLSASRPQDRQFILSSKKLLLSDSGFYLCAWRRDVTGELFFGEGSRLTVL.

The chain carries TRBV7-9 and TRBJ1-1; the D is unclear. The CDR3 is made up of 14 amino acids. V lost 5 bases to trimming and J lost 1 base, with 11 bases between them. Germline CDR1 is SEHNR and CDR2 is FQNEAQ (reference sequence). This CDR3 is CASSPLGPNTEAFF. CDR3 coding DNA: TGTGCCAGCAGCCCCCTTGGACCGAACACTGAAGCTTTCTTT.

The CDR3 here is CASSPSGGSNTEAFF. CDR3 sequence (DNA): TGTGCCAGCAGCCCCTCAGGGGGCTCGAACACTGAAGCTTTCTTT. J is TRBJ1-1 and V is TRBV7-3, with TRBD1 matching over 8 bases. This CDR3 region has 15 residues. Germline V CDR1 and CDR2: SGHTA, FQGTGA. Germline trimming cut 5 bases from V and 1 base from J; bases unmatched to any gene: 6. Variable domain in full (rest from reference TRBV7-3 and TRBJ1-1): GAGVSQTPSNKVTEKGKYVELRCDPISGHTALYWYRQSLGQGPEFLIYFQGTGAADDSGLPNDRFFAVRPEGSVSTLKIQRTERGDSAVYLCASSPSGGSNTEAFFGQGTRLTVV.

The chain is built from TRBV19 and TRBJ1-1; tentatively, D is TRBD1 (6 bases). Trimming cost V 5 bases and J 5 bases, with 15 bases left between them. The CDR3 is made up of 14 amino acids. Germline V gene data show CDR1 as LNHDA and CDR2 as SQIVND (reference sequence). In DNA form, the CDR3 reads TGTGCCAGTAGTCCTCAGGGGCGGGGGACTGAAGCTTTCTTT. Amino acid sequence: CASSPQGRGTEAFF.

This clonotype was counted once. This chain joins TRBV20-1 and TRBJ1-1; 9 nucleotides line up with TRBD1. V lost 3 bases to trimming and J lost 0 bases; unmatched junction nucleotides: 2. Germline-derived CDR1 and CDR2 are DFQATT and SNEGSKA (reference sequence). The CDR3 length is 14 residues. The CDR3 DNA reads as TGCAGTGCTAGGGGACAGGGTATGAACACTGAAGCTTTCTTT. Protein: CSARGQGMNTEAFF.

The chain carries TRBV7-9 and TRBJ1-1, with D maybe TRBD1 (6 bases). The V gene's germline CDR1 is SEHNR and CDR2 FQNEAQ (reference sequence). The CDR3 length is 16 residues. The germline V and J ends were trimmed by 5 bases and 1 base, with 17 bases remaining between them. CDR3 region: CASSPRGTFKNTEAFF. The DNA for the CDR3 is TGTGCCAGCAGCCCCAGGGGAACATTTAAGAACACTGAAGCTTTCTTT.

This CDR3 is CASSLGNTREEKLFF. The DNA for the CDR3 is TGCGCCAGCAGCTTGGGGAACACTCGAGAGGAAAAACTGTTTTTT. The genes are TRBV5-1 and TRBJ1-4; D remains ambiguous. The CDR3 has 15 residues. Germline lookup yields CDR1 SGHRS and CDR2 YFSETQ. V lost 0 bases, J lost 8 bases, and 14 bases lay in between.

This clonotype has just a few counts. CDR3 bases: TGTGCCATCAGTGAGTACGGGACAGGGGACGGCTATGGCTACACCTTC. This codes for CAISEYGTGDGYGYTF. This chain uses TRBV10-3 with TRBJ1-2; 10 bases align to TRBD1. This CDR3 region has 16 residues. Germline loops: CDR1 ENHRY, CDR2 SYGVKD. With 1 base clipped from V and 4 bases from J, the junction kept 6 bases outside the gene matches.

This clonotype was seen a handful of times. The gene calls are TRBV7-2 and TRBJ2-2; D may be TRBD1 (6 bases). The germline V and J ends were trimmed by 4 bases and 11 bases, with 11 bases remaining between them. This CDR3 is built from 12 residues. CDR1 is SGHTA and CDR2 is FQGNSA in the germline V gene. The chain's CDR3 is CASSSTGTELFF. CDR3 nucleotides: TGTGCCAGCAGCTCAACCGGGACAGAGCTGTTTTTT.

The chain uses TRBV18 and TRBJ1-5; 10 bases agree with TRBD1. Trimming cost V 6 bases and J 6 bases; bases outside gene matches: 8. The CDR3 is 15 amino acids. The germline V gene has CDR1 KGHSH and CDR2 LQKENI. Here the CDR3 reads CASSSDRGRSQPQHF. Written as DNA, the CDR3 is TGTGCCAGCTCTTCCGACAGGGGGCGGAGTCAGCCCCAGCATTTT.

This chain uses TRBV12-3 or TRBV12-4 with TRBJ1-5; the match to TRBD1 covers 7 bases. Losses at the gene ends were 3 bases for V and 7 bases for J; bases not matched to a gene: 12. This CDR3 comprises 16 residues. The CDR3 nucleotides read TGTGCCAGCAGTTTGGGGGTTGCTAGGGGGCGGCAGCCCCAGCATTTT. Its translation: CASSLGVARGRQPQHF.

This chain connects TRBV20-1 to TRBJ1-1, with D possibly TRBD1 on 6 matching bases. The CDR3 length is 12 residues. Germline loops: CDR1 DFQATT, CDR2 SNEGSKA (reference sequence). Trimming took off 5 bases at V and 4 bases at J, with 11 bases between the two ends. This CDR3 reads CSAYRVGTEAFF. For the CDR3, the DNA is TGCAGTGCTTACAGGGTGGGCACTGAAGCTTTCTTT.

This clonotype occurred once. The genes are TRBV11-1 and TRBJ2-5; TRBD1 or TRBD2 may be the D gene (5 bases each). From germline, CDR1 is SGHAT and CDR2 FQDESV (reference sequence). This CDR3 comprises 15 residues. Trimming cost V 5 bases and J 7 bases, with 20 bases left between them. CDR3 sequence (DNA): TGTGCCAGCAGCCACCGGGACCCTGGCTCGCGGACCCAGTACTTC. The encoded protein is CASSHRDPGSRTQYF.

This chain links TRBV12-3 or TRBV12-4 with TRBJ1-5; 7 bases are shared with TRBD1. The V and J ends lost 5 bases and 10 bases, in that order; junction bases with no gene match: 8. This CDR3 is built from 13 residues. The CDR3, as DNA: TGTGCCAGCAGTAACAGGGGTCCAACTCCCCAGCATTTT. Its protein product is CASSNRGPTPQHF.

The chain links TRBV7-9 to TRBJ1-6; D is ambiguous. The CDR3 has 15 residues. Germline V gene lookup returns CDR1 SEHNR and CDR2 FQNEAQ (reference sequence). V was pared by 7 bases and J by 5 bases, with 15 bases between. This CDR3 is CASTRGSRNNSPLHF. DNA for the CDR3: TGTGCCAGCACACGTGGCAGCCGAAATAATTCACCCCTCCACTTT.

The CDR3 protein is CASSFGTTWDIQYF. The CDR3 coding sequence is TGTGCCAGCAGTTTTGGCACTACTTGGGACATTCAGTACTTC. This sequence joins TRBV12-3 or TRBV12-4 and TRBJ2-4; D unclear. The CDR3 is made up of 14 amino acids. Trimming stripped 3 bases from V and 8 bases from J, with 14 bases between.

This clonotype came up a few times. The rearrangement uses TRBV7-2 and TRBJ1-5; a weak D match, TRBD1 (5 bases). Germline lookup yields CDR1 SGHTA and CDR2 FQGNSA. CDR3 length: 16 amino acids. V lost 1 base and J lost 4, with 14 bases in between. CDR3 nucleotides: TGTGCCAGCAGCTTAGTGGGGGGGAGTGAAAATCAGCCCCAGCATTTT. This codes for CASSLVGGSENQPQHF.

The table lists this clonotype with a few counts. V is TRBV7-2 and J is TRBJ1-3, with 7 bases that match TRBD1. The CDR3 runs 15 residues. V trimming: 5 bases; J trimming: 0 bases; junction bases outside the gene matches: 4. The germline V gene has CDR1 SGHTA and CDR2 FQGNSA. This CDR3 is CASSPDRYSGNTIYF. CDR3 sequence (DNA): TGTGCCAGCAGCCCGGACAGGTACTCTGGAAACACCATATATTTT.

CDR3 sequence reads: CASSLQGARSYEQYF. Written as DNA, the CDR3 is TGTGCCAGCAGCTTACAGGGGGCCCGCTCCTACGAGCAGTACTTC. The chain joins TRBV11-1 to TRBJ2-7; 8 nucleotides match TRBD1. CDR1 SGHAT and CDR2 FQDESV come from the germline V gene (reference sequence). After removal of 2 bases from V and 0 bases from J, the junction contained 3 bases not matched to a gene. This CDR3 has 15 residues.

This clonotype was seen only a few times. The chain uses TRBV19 and TRBJ1-1, with a possible D match to TRBD1 (6 bases). There are 14 residues in the CDR3. Germline CDR1 reads LNHDA; CDR2 reads SQIVND (reference sequence). Trimming cost V 5 bases and J 4 bases, with 14 bases left between them. CDR3 sequence reads: CASSSGAGGTEAFF. As DNA, the CDR3 is TGTGCCAGTAGTTCGGGGGCGGGTGGCACTGAAGCTTTCTTT.

The chain is built from TRBV7-6 and TRBJ1-5; tentatively, D is TRBD1 (6 bases). The length of the CDR3 is 15 residues. V was clipped by 1 base and J by 4 bases, with 11 bases between them. Germline loops: CDR1 SGHVS, CDR2 FNYEAQ. The CDR3 nucleotides are TGTGCCAGCAGCTTAGAGGGGGGCTTAAATCAGCCCCAGCATTTT. Translation gives CASSLEGGLNQPQHF.

The chain carries TRBV7-2 and TRBJ2-7; D is perhaps TRBD1 (6 bases). This CDR3 region has 14 residues. Trimming pared 3 bases from V and 0 bases from J, leaving 9 bases between. Germline V gene lookup returns CDR1 SGHTA and CDR2 FQGNSA. The CDR3 sequence is CASSLGHFSYEQYF. CDR3 DNA: TGTGCCAGCAGCTTGGGACACTTCTCCTACGAGCAGTACTTC.

V gene TRBV29-1 combines with J gene TRBJ2-7; 7 bases match TRBD1. The CDR3 is made up of 16 amino acids. CDR1 SQVTM and CDR2 ANQGSEA come from the germline V gene. V gave up 4 bases and J gave up 0 bases; unmatched junction bases: 12. In nucleotides, the CDR3 is TGCAGCGTTGCTGTGACAGGGCAGAGAAGCTCCTACGAGCAGTACTTC. As protein: CSVAVTGQRSSYEQYF.

The CDR3 reads CASSYSEGNSPLHF. CDR3 sequence (DNA): TGTGCCAGCAGTTACTCGGAGGGAAATTCACCCCTCCACTTT. This chain links TRBV6-2 or TRBV6-3 with TRBJ1-6; unclear D gene. The V end was cut by 0 bases, the J end by 7 bases, with 7 bases between. The CDR3 runs to 14 residues. Germline V CDR1 and CDR2: MNHEY, SVGEGT.

This clonotype was counted a single time. The rearrangement links TRBV6-1 to TRBJ2-2; D perhaps matches TRBD1 (5 bases). Germline V gene lookup returns CDR1 MNHNS and CDR2 SASEGT. Trimming removed 7 bases from V and 0 bases from J, with 15 bases in between. The CDR3 contains 16 residues. The CDR3 sequence: CASTYDRLPNTGELFF. The CDR3 DNA reads as TGTGCCAGCACCTATGACAGATTACCGAACACCGGGGAGCTGTTTTTT.

This clonotype was seen only a few times. The genes are TRBV4-2 and TRBJ1-1, with 8 nucleotides matching TRBD1. CDR3 length: 16 amino acids. In germline, CDR1 is LGHNA, CDR2 YNFKEQ. Unmatched junction bases numbered 9, after V lost 0 bases and J lost 6 bases. The chain's CDR3 is CASSQDYGRGPAEAFF. The CDR3 DNA follows: TGTGCCAGCAGCCAAGATTACGGCAGGGGGCCCGCTGAAGCTTTCTTT.